This T cell receptor (beta chain) is drawn from a study of Graves' ophthalmopathy and Graves' hyperthyroidism. Study-wide points: A model of 13 signatures distinguished ophthalmopathy from stable hyperthyroidism at roughly 87% sensitivity and roughly 82% specificity.

This CDR3 is 14 amino acids long. The V gene's germline CDR1 is SNHLY and CDR2 FYNNEI. Trimming left V 6 bases short and J 0 bases short, with 11 bases between. This clonotype was recorded many times. Its specificity is not known. From RNA, the CDR3 regions of TCR beta chains were amplified and sequenced. In the first round, RT-PCR was carried out with HTBI primers, and a multiplex PCR formed the second round. TCRdb fed the multiplex PCR reads into MiXCR, producing one record per CDR3 protein. Found here are around 600,000 distinct CDR3 sequences, about 38% of them singletons; the top ten hold roughly 3%.

Sequenced: peripheral blood. This TCR was recovered from an adult man with Graves' ophthalmopathy. The rearrangement uses TRBV2 and TRBJ1-1; the D gene is possibly TRBD1 (6 bases). CDR3 sequence: CASSRGVMNTEAFF. DNA of the CDR3: TGTGCCAGCAGCAGGGGCGTCATGAACACTGAAGCTTTCTTT.